This section outlines one T cell receptor beta chain sequence together with its context. The time point: blood 2 weeks post-SBRT. The treatment denotes: 15 Gy SBRT to primary tumor, nephrectomy 4 weeks later. The sample comes from a study of radiation and T cells in renal cell carcinoma. TCRdb keeps only in-frame clones here, not all; method: immunoSEQ multiplex PCR. The data hold roughly 140,000 clones, with over 80% observed a single time. The sequenced sample was blood, obtained from a patient whose treatment included radiotherapy and nephrectomy. The receptor was derived from a woman aged 45-59 years with renal cell carcinoma.

CDR3 DNA sequence: TGTGCCAGCAGCTCTTATCTGACAGGGGGGTATCAGCCCCAGCATTTT. Protein product: CASSSYLTGGYQPQHF. The chain has TRBV5-6 and TRBJ1-5, with 9 nucleotides matching TRBD1. The germline gives CDR1 SGHDT, CDR2 YYEEEE. This CDR3 is 16 amino acids long. V was pared by 3 bases and J by 5 bases, with 9 bases of the junction left unmatched.